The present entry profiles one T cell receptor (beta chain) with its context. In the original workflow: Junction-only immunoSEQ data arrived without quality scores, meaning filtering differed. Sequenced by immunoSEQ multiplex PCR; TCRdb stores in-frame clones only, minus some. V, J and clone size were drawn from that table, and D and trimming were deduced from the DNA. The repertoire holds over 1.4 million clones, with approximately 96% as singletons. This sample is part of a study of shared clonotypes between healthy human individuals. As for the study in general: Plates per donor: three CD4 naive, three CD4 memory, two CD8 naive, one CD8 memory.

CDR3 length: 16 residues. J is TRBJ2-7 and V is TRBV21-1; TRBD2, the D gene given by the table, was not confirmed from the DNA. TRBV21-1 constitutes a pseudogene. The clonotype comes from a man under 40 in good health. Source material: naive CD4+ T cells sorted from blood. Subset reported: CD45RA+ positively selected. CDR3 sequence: CASSKFYRPGGYEQYF. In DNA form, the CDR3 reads TGTGCCAGCAGCAAATTCTATAGGCCGGGTGGCTACGAGCAGTACTTC.